This T cell receptor beta chain is drawn from a study of blood T cell repertoires in COVID-19. Study overall: COVID-19 samples collected from the United States, Italy and Spain covered acute and convalescent phases.

Patients from Seattle were sampled longitudinally, starting during active infection. A single count supports this clone. Measured with immunoSEQ multiplex PCR; TCRdb has only the in-frame clones, and not every one. Seen here are a few hundred thousand clones, over 75% observed once, and the top ten hold about 1%. The source of this sequence is a human donor with COVID-19, enrolled during active disease. The donor label of this sample is uncertain. Sequencing input: peripheral blood.

The CDR3, as DNA: TGTGCCAGCAGCTCTCGACAGGTGAACACTGAAGCTTTCTTT. Encoded protein: CASSSRQVNTEAFF. V and J are TRBV25-1 and TRBJ1-1, with D possibly TRBD1 on 6 matching bases. CDR1 and CDR2 (germline): MGHDK, SYGVNS. The V and J ends lost 6 bases and 0 bases respectively, with 11 bases between them. This CDR3 has 14 residues.